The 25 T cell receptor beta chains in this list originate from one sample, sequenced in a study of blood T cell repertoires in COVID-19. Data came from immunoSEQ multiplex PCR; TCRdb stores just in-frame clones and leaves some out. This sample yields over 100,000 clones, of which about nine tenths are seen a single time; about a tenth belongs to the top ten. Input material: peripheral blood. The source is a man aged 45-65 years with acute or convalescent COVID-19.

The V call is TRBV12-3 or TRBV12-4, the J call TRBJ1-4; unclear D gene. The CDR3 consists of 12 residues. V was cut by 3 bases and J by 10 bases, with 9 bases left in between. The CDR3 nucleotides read TGTGCCAGCAGTTTTGAAGGCGGAAAACTGTTTTTT. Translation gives CASSFEGGKLFF.

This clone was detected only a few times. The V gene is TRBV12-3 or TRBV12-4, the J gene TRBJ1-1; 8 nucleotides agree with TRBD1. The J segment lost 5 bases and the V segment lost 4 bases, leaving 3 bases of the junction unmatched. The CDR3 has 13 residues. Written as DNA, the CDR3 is TGTGCCAGCAGTTCCAGGGGGCAAACTGAAGCTTTCTTT. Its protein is CASSSRGQTEAFF.

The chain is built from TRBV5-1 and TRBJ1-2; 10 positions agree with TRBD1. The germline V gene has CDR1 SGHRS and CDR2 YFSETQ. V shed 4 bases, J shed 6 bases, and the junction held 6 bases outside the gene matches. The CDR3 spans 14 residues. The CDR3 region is CASSILTGGNGYTF. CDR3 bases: TGCGCCAGCAGCATACTGACAGGGGGCAATGGCTACACCTTC.

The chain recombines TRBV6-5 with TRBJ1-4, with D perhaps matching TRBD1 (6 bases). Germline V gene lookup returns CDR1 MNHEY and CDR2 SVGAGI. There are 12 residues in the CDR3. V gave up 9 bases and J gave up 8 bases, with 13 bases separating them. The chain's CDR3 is CASQDRREKLFF. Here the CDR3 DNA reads TGTGCCAGTCAAGACAGGAGGGAAAAACTGTTTTTT.

The CDR3 bases are TGCGCCAGCAGTCCCACGACAGGGGTGAACACTGAAGCTTTCTTT. The encoded protein is CASSPTTGVNTEAFF. The rearrangement uses TRBV5-1 and TRBJ1-1, with 8 bases fitting TRBD1. V was clipped by 5 bases and J by 0 bases; unmatched bases: 6. The germline CDR1 and CDR2 sequences are SGHRS and YFSETQ. The CDR3 contains 15 residues.

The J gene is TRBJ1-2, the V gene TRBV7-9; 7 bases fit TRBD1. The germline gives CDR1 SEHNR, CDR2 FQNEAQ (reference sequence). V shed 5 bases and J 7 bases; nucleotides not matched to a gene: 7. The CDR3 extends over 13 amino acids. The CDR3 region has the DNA TGTGCCAGCAGCCGGGGACAGACTAGTGGCTACACCTTC. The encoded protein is CASSRGQTSGYTF. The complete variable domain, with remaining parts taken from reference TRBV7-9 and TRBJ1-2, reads DTGVSQNPRHKITKRGQNVTFRCDPISEHNRLYWYRQTLGQGPEFLTYFQNEAQLEKSRLLSDRFSAERPKGSFSTLEIQRTEQGDSAMYLCASSRGQTSGYTFGSGTRLTVV.

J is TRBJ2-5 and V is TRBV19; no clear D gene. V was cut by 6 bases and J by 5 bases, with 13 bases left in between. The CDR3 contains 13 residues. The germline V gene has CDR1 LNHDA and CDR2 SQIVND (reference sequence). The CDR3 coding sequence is TGTGCCAGTAGAGAGTCTAATCGGGAGACCCAGTACTTC. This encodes CASRESNRETQYF.

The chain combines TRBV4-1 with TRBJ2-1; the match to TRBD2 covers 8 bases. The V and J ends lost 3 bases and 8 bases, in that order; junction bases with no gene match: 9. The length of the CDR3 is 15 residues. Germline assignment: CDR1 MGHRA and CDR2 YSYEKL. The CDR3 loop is CASSHLGTSGYEQFF. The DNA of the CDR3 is TGCGCCAGCAGCCACTTGGGCACTAGCGGTTATGAGCAGTTCTTC.

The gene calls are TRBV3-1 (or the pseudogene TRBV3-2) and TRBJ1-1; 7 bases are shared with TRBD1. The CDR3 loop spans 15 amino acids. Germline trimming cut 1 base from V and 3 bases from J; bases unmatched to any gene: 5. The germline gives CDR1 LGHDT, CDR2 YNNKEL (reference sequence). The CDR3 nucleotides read TGTGCCAGCAGCCAAGGTTCAGGGGGGTACACTGAAGCTTTCTTT. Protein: CASSQGSGGYTEAFF.

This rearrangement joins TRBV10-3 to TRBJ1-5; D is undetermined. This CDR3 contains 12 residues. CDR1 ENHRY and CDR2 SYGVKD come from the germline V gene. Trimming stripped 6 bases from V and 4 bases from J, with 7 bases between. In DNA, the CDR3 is TGTGCCATCAGCGGTAAGAATCAGCCCCAGCATTTT. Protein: CAISGKNQPQHF.

The CDR3 DNA sequence: TGTGCCAGCAGCCAAGTGTTAGGGGGCGACGAGCAGTACTTC. Encoded protein: CASSQVLGGDEQYF. The V call is TRBV14, the J call TRBJ2-7; the match to TRBD1 covers 7 bases. In germline, CDR1 is SGHDN, CDR2 FVKESK. This CDR3 is built from 14 residues. J lost 5 bases, V lost 1 base, and 5 bases had no gene match.

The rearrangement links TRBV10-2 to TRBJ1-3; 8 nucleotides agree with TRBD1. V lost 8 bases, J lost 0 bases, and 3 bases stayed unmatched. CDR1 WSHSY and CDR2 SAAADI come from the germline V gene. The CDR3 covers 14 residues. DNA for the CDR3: TGCGCCAGCTGGGACAGGTCCTCTGGAAACACCATATATTTT. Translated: CASWDRSSGNTIYF.

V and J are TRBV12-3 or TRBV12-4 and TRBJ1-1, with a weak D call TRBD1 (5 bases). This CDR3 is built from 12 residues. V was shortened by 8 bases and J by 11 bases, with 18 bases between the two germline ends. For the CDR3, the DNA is TGTGCCAGCTCTGAACTTGGTGGGGCGGCTTTCTTT. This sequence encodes CASSELGGAAFF.

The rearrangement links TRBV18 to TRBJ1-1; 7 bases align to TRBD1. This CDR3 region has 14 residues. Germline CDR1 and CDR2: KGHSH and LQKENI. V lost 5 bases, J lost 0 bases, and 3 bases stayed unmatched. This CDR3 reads CASSRDRMNTEAFF. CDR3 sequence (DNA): TGTGCCAGCTCAAGGGACAGAATGAACACTGAAGCTTTCTTT. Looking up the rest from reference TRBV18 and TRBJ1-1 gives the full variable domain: NAGVMQNPRHLVRRRGQEARLRCSPMKGHSHVYWYRQLPEEGLKFMVYLQKENIIDESGMPKERFSAEFPKEGPSILRIQQVVRGDSAAYFCASSRDRMNTEAFFGQGTRLTVV.

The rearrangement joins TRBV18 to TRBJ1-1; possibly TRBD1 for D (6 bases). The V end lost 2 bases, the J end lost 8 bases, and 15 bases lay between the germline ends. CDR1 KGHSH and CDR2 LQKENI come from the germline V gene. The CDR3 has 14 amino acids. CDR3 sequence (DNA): TGTGCCAGCTCACCAAGCCCGGACAGTCTAGAAGCTTTCTTT. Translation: CASSPSPDSLEAFF.

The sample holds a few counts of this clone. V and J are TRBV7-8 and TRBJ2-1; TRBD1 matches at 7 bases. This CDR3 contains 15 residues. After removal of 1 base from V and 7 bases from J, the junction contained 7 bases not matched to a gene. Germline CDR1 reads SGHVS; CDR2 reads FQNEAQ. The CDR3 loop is CASSLDRGLRNEQFF. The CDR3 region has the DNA TGTGCCAGCAGCTTAGACAGGGGTCTAAGGAATGAGCAGTTCTTC.

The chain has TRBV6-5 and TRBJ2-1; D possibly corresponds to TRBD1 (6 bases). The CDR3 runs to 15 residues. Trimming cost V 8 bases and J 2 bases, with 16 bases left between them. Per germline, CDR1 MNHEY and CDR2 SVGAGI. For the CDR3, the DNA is TGTGCCAGCTACCTGAGGGGGAGCACCTACAATGAGCAGTTCTTC. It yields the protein CASYLRGSTYNEQFF.

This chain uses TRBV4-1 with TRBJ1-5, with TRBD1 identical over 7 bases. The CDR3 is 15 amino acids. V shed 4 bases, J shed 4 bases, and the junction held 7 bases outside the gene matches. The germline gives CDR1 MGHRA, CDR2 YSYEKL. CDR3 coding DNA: TGCGCCAGCAGCCGTCGGACAGGTCAGAATCAGCCCCAGCATTTT. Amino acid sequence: CASSRRTGQNQPQHF.

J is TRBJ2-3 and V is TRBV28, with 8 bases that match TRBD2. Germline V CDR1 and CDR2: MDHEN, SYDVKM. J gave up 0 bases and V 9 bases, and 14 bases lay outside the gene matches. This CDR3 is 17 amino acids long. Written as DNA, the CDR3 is TGTGCCAGTCGGGGGGGAGATACGTTCGGGAGCACAGATACGCAGTATTTT. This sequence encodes CASRGGDTFGSTDTQYF.

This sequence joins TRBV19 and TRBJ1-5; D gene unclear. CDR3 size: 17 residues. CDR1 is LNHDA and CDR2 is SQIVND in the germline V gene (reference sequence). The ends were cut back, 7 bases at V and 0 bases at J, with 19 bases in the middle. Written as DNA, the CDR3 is TGTGCCAGTACCCAACAAGGGAGGCAGAGTAGCAATCAGCCCCAGCATTTT. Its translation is CASTQQGRQSSNQPQHF. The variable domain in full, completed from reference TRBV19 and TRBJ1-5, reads DGGITQSPKYLFRKEGQNVTLSCEQNLNHDAMYWYRQDPGQGLRLIYYSQIVNDFQKGDIAEGYSVSREKKESFPLTVTSAQKNPTAFYLCASTQQGRQSSNQPQHFGDGTRLSIL.

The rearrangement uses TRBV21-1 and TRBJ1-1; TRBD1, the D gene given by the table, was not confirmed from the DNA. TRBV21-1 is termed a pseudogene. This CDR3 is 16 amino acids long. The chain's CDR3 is CASSKGAQGPPTEAFF. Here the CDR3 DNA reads TGTGCCAGCAGCAAAGGAGCGCAGGGGCCGCCGACTGAAGCTTTCTTT.

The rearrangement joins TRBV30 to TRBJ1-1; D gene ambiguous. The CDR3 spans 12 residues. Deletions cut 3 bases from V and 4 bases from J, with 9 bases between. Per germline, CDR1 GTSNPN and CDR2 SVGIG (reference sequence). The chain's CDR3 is CAWSRSGTEAFF. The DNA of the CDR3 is TGTGCCTGGAGCCGGTCGGGCACTGAAGCTTTCTTT.

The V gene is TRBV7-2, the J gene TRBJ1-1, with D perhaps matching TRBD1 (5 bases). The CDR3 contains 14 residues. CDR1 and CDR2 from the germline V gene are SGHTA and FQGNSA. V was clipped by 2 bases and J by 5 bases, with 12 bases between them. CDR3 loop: CASSLQGIGTEAFF. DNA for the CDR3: TGTGCCAGCAGCTTACAGGGAATAGGAACTGAAGCTTTCTTT.

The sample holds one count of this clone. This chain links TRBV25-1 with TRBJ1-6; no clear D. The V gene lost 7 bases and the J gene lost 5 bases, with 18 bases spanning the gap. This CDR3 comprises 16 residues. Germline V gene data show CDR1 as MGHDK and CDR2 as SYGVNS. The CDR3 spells CASTAGGRRDNSPLHF. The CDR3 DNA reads TGTGCCAGCACGGCAGGCGGACGGAGGGATAATTCACCCCTCCACTTT.

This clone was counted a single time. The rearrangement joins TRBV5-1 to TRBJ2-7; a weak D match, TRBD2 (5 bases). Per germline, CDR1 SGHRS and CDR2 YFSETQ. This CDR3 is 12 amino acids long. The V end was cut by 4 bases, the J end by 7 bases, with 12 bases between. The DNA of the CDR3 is TGCGCCAGCAGCCACGGGGTAGGGGAGCAGTACTTC. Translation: CASSHGVGEQYF.